Presented here are 24 T cell receptor beta chains from one specimen sequenced in a study of blood T cells in healthy people across ages (dated by TCRdb to about 2015). The method behind the library was 5' RACE. TCRdb lists the instrument as Illumina HiSeq 2500. A second about 7 to 12 cycle PCR used a sample-barcoded 5' primer and a J-beta primer mix. TCRdb trimmed the raw reads at Q25, called clones with MiXCR and kept productive beta chains. Rows with a matching CDR3 protein are joined into one entry that keeps the most common DNA and genes. This sample has around 800,000 distinct CDR3 sequences in its table, and under 80% of those were observed once. 28% of the sample goes to the ten largest clones. The sequencing sample was made of blood. The receptors here all came from a man younger than 45 in good health.

This clonotype was counted only a few times. The chain uses TRBV10-3 and TRBJ2-7, with 7 bases fitting TRBD1. CDR3 length: 15 residues. Looked up from germline, CDR1 is ENHRY and CDR2 is SYGVKD. Trimming at V came to 2 bases and at J to 4 bases, leaving 8 bases not matched to a gene. The CDR3 protein is CAISEQDRPRYEQYF. The DNA for the CDR3 is TGTGCCATCAGTGAGCAGGACAGGCCGCGGTACGAGCAGTACTTC.

The chain links TRBV5-1 to TRBJ1-4; no firm D call. V dropped 3 bases and J dropped 3 bases, with 9 bases sitting between them. The CDR3 length is 14 residues. Germline CDR1 and CDR2: SGHRS and YFSETQ. CDR3 coding DNA: TGCGCCAGCAGCTACGACGGACCTAATGAAAAACTGTTTTTT. Translated, it gives CASSYDGPNEKLFF. Looking up the rest from reference TRBV5-1 and TRBJ1-4 gives the full variable domain: KAGVTQTPRYLIKTRGQQVTLSCSPISGHRSVSWYQQTPGQGLQFLFEYFSETQRNKGNFPGRFSGRQFSNSRSEMNVSTLELGDSALYLCASSYDGPNEKLFFGSGTQLSVL.

This clonotype was seen only once. The chain employs TRBV27 and TRBJ1-2, with 8 bases identical to TRBD1. The CDR3 is 14 amino acids. Looked up from germline, CDR1 is MNHEY and CDR2 is SMNVEV (reference sequence). The V gene end was trimmed by 5 bases and the J gene end by 1 base; junction bases not matched to a gene: 3. CDR3 sequence: CASSEQGVNYGYTF. The CDR3, as DNA: TGTGCCAGCAGTGAACAGGGGGTTAACTATGGCTACACCTTC.

A single count supports this clonotype. The chain uses TRBV12-3 or TRBV12-4 and TRBJ2-1; tentative D call: TRBD2 (5 bases). This CDR3 comprises 15 residues. Trimming removed 2 bases at V and 7 bases at J, with 15 bases between. The CDR3 DNA is TGTGCCAGCAGTTTACGGGCTAGCTTTGAGAATGAGCAGTTCTTC. It is translated as CASSLRASFENEQFF.

The chain is built from TRBV20-1 and TRBJ2-1; TRBD2 agrees at 8 bases. V lost 3 bases, J lost 6 bases, and 4 bases stayed unmatched. Germline V gene sequence: CDR1 DFQATT, CDR2 SNEGSKA (reference sequence). The CDR3 is made up of 13 amino acids. CDR3 in amino acids: CSASGGAANEQFF. As DNA, the CDR3 is TGCAGTGCTAGCGGGGGGGCGGCCAATGAGCAGTTCTTC.

The CDR3 DNA sequence: TGTGCCAGCTCACCTACAAACAATGAGCAGTTCTTC. This translates into CASSPTNNEQFF. V usage is TRBV18 and J usage is TRBJ2-1; D is undetermined. The CDR3 consists of 12 residues. The V and J ends lost 3 bases and 5 bases respectively, with 5 bases between them. Germline V CDR1 and CDR2: KGHSH, LQKENI.

The chain employs TRBV29-1 and TRBJ1-3; D is unclear. Germline V gene lookup returns CDR1 SQVTM and CDR2 ANQGSEA. The CDR3 loop spans 14 amino acids. V was clipped by 2 bases and J by 0 bases, with 8 bases between them. Here the CDR3 reads CSVESPNSGNTIYF. DNA of the CDR3: TGCAGCGTTGAATCTCCCAACTCTGGAAACACCATATATTTT.

This clonotype was picked up one time. The junction departs from the called germline gene at one end, perhaps through a read error. CDR3 in amino acids: CASSARDSSYNERFF. The CDR3 DNA sequence: TGTGCCAGCAGCGCCCGGGACAGCTCCTACAATGAGCGGTTCTTC. The chain uses TRBV9 and TRBJ2-1; TRBD1 aligns across 7 bases. The CDR3 sequence is 15 residues long. CDR1 SGDLS and CDR2 YYNGEE come from the germline V gene.

The genes are TRBV5-5 and TRBJ2-1, with a possible D match to TRBD2 (6 bases). Germline V gene data show CDR1 as SGHKS and CDR2 as YYEKEE (reference sequence). Trimming shortened V by 2 bases and J by 3 bases, and 15 bases separated the two germline ends. There are 16 residues in the CDR3. The CDR3 DNA is TGTGCCAGCAGCTTAGACCTGGTCGGGGGCTACAATGAGCAGTTCTTC. Protein: CASSLDLVGGYNEQFF.

J is TRBJ2-1 and V is TRBV10-3, with 8 bases matching TRBD2. Per the germline V gene, CDR1 is ENHRY and CDR2 is SYGVKD. V dropped 0 bases and J dropped 4; count of bases not matched to a gene: 5. This CDR3 has 16 residues. CDR3 protein: CAISESRASGYNEQFF. The CDR3 nucleotides read TGTGCCATCAGTGAGTCGCGGGCTAGCGGGTACAATGAGCAGTTCTTC.

The V call is TRBV27, the J call TRBJ2-7, with 8 bases matching TRBD2. The J call may be in error: the DNA end matches TRBJ2-5 better. The CDR3 has 15 residues. CDR1 and CDR2 from the germline V gene are MNHEY and SMNVEV (reference sequence). In DNA form, the CDR3 reads TGTGCCAGCAGTTTCAGGGCGGGGGGAGAGGAGACCCAGTACTTC. As protein: CASSFRAGGEETQYF.

A few counts support this clonotype. V usage is TRBV11-2 and J usage is TRBJ1-6; D unclear. The CDR3 contains 14 residues. V lost 5 bases, J lost 4 bases, and 9 bases lay in between. Germline assignment: CDR1 SGHAT and CDR2 FQNNGV. CDR3 in DNA: TGTGCCAGCAGCCCTGGGGTATATAATTCACCCCTCCACTTT. This sequence encodes CASSPGVYNSPLHF.

The gene calls are TRBV7-2 and TRBJ2-5; 12 bases are shared with TRBD1. Losses at the gene ends were 1 base for V and 5 bases for J; bases not matched to a gene: 5. The CDR3 is made up of 16 amino acids. The V gene's germline CDR1 is SGHTA and CDR2 FQGNSA. CDR3 in amino acids: CASSLEWGTGGETQYF. Here the CDR3 DNA reads TGTGCCAGCAGCTTAGAGTGGGGGACAGGGGGCGAGACCCAGTACTTC.

This rearrangement joins TRBV7-2 to TRBJ2-1; 7 bases fit TRBD1. CDR1 is SGHTA and CDR2 is FQGNSA in the germline V gene. The CDR3 is made up of 15 amino acids. V shed 3 bases, J shed 4 bases, and the junction held 6 bases outside the gene matches. The CDR3 nucleotides read TGTGCCAGCAGCTTCGACAGGGAAAGGTACAATGAGCAGTTCTTC. It specifies CASSFDRERYNEQFF.

CDR3 coding DNA: TGTGCCAGCAGCTTAGACTCAGGGATGAACACTGAAGCTTTCTTT. It is translated as CASSLDSGMNTEAFF. The rearrangement uses TRBV7-2 and TRBJ1-1, with D possibly TRBD1 on 5 matching bases. CDR1 and CDR2 (germline): SGHTA, FQGNSA. The CDR3 sequence is 15 residues long. The V end was cut by 1 base, the J end by 0 bases, with 9 bases between.

The chain links TRBV2 to TRBJ2-1; possibly TRBD1 for D (5 bases). Trimming left V 10 bases short and J 4 bases short, with 17 bases between. CDR3 length equals 14 residues. CDR1 SNHLY and CDR2 FYNNEI come from the germline V gene. The CDR3 region is CATATGFGYNEQFF. As DNA, the CDR3 is TGTGCCACCGCCACAGGTTTTGGATACAATGAGCAGTTCTTC.

This clonotype has just a few counts. The rearrangement uses TRBV20-1 and TRBJ2-1; TRBD1 agrees at 9 bases. The germline V gene has CDR1 DFQATT and CDR2 SNEGSKA (reference sequence). The length of the CDR3 is 13 residues. V dropped 5 bases and J dropped 9; count of bases not matched to a gene: 8. CDR3 sequence reads: CSAVQGARPEQFF. Here the CDR3 DNA reads TGCAGTGCTGTACAGGGGGCGCGGCCTGAGCAGTTCTTC.

CDR3 DNA: TGTGCCAGCAGTTTAGTAGCCGTTGACAATGAGCAGTTCTTC. It is translated as CASSLVAVDNEQFF. V and J are TRBV12-3 or TRBV12-4 and TRBJ2-1; D not certain. There are 14 residues in the CDR3. Trimming took off 1 base at V and 5 bases at J, with 9 bases between the two ends.

The CDR3 loop reads CSADSGGDNEQFF. DNA of the CDR3: TGCAGTGCGGATAGCGGGGGGGATAATGAGCAGTTCTTC. The rearrangement joins TRBV20-1 to TRBJ2-1; 11 bases match TRBD2. Germline V gene sequence: CDR1 DFQATT, CDR2 SNEGSKA (reference sequence). This CDR3 has 13 amino acids. V shed 6 bases and J 7 bases; nucleotides not matched to a gene: 5.

The chain recombines TRBV9 with TRBJ2-5; D gene uncertain. The CDR3 has 14 amino acids. V lost 7 bases and J lost 4, with 17 bases in between. Germline CDR1 SGDLS, CDR2 YYNGEE. The CDR3, as DNA: TGTGCCAGCGGCCGGAGCGAGAAAAGAGAGACCCAGTACTTC. Encoded protein: CASGRSEKRETQYF.

The V call is TRBV6-6, the J call TRBJ2-7, with 16 bases fitting TRBD2. Germline-derived CDR1 and CDR2 are MNHNY and SVGAGI (reference sequence). The CDR3 loop spans 16 amino acids. V gave up 6 bases and J gave up 2 bases; unmatched junction bases: 4. CDR3 sequence (DNA): TGTGCCAGCAGACCCGGGACTAGCGGGGGGGCCTACGAGCAGTACTTC. This sequence encodes CASRPGTSGGAYEQYF.

This clonotype was seen only a few times. The J gene is TRBJ1-2, the V gene TRBV4-2; no clear D gene. V was clipped by 0 bases and J by 4 bases, with 12 bases between them. CDR1 is LGHNA and CDR2 is YNFKEQ in the germline V gene. The CDR3 spans 15 residues. The CDR3 region has the DNA TGTGCCAGCAGCCAAGATCGTCGGACCCTCTATGGCTACACCTTC. Its protein is CASSQDRRTLYGYTF.

This rearrangement joins TRBV28 to TRBJ2-7; D not resolved. Deletions cut 8 bases from V and 2 bases from J, with 19 bases between. The CDR3 loop spans 15 amino acids. Germline lookup yields CDR1 MDHEN and CDR2 SYDVKM. CDR3 in DNA: TGTGCCAGCTGTGAGAACAGAGATCTGACCTACGAGCAGTACTTC. This codes for CASCENRDLTYEQYF.

This clonotype was seen a few times. The chain couples TRBV6-7 to TRBJ2-7; TRBD1 might be the D (6 bases). TRBV6-7 is reported as an ORF; its role is uncertain. CDR3 length: 14 amino acids. Trimming cost V 5 bases and J 7 bases, with 18 bases left between them. The chain's CDR3 is CASSTRITGKEQYF. Here the CDR3 DNA reads TGTGCCAGCAGTACGCGAATAACAGGGAAAGAGCAGTACTTC.